The sequence of this T cell receptor (beta chain) was determined in a study of cytomegalovirus exposure and HLA in healthy donors. General study points: In vitro, three CMV-associated chains proved specific for CMV antigens. Rarity characterized most TCR sequences, yet some public TCRs appeared in many donors.

Concerning this clone: Its antigen is currently unknown.

The CDR3 contains 16 residues. Germline V gives CDR1 SGHRS, CDR2 YFSETQ. With 2 bases clipped from V and 4 bases from J, the junction kept 6 bases outside the gene matches. The PCR contained 60 Vbeta and 13 Jbeta primers. This table comes from immunoSEQ multiplex PCR, and its TCRdb copy is limited to in-frame clones, with some not included. The table lists roughly 95,000 clones, approximately 80% of them singletons, with approximately 5% in the top ten. The chain joins TRBV5-1 to TRBJ2-1; 10 bases are a match to TRBD2. The sample consisted of PBMCs. The sequence was collected from a man in his thirties or forties in good health and CMV-seropositive. In DNA, the CDR3 is TGCGCCAGCAGCTTAATAGCGGGAGGCGCATACAATGAGCAGTTCTTC. It yields the protein CASSLIAGGAYNEQFF.